The 17 T cell receptor beta chains reported below all come from one sample, sequenced in a study of early T cells in non-severe SARS-CoV-2 infection (dated by TCRdb to the early 2020s). The library came from 5' RACE. The run used a NextSeq 500. TCRdb reanalyzed the raw reads on its own, using fastp at Q25 for trimming and MiXCR for clone calling, and kept in-frame beta chains. One record per CDR3 amino acid sequence lists the most common genes and DNA. The sample records 100,000 to 120,000 distinct CDR3 sequences, 10% to 15% of which are singletons. The ten largest clonotypes hold about 3.8% of the sample. Here the sequenced sample was whole blood, taken at baseline. All receptors derive from an adult who was a healthcare worker with PCR-confirmed SARS-CoV-2 infection or an uninfected control (not recorded which).

The rearrangement links TRBV30 to TRBJ2-7; D call uncertain. The V gene's germline CDR1 is GTSNPN and CDR2 SVGIG (reference sequence). Trimming stripped 3 bases from V and 3 bases from J, with 9 bases between. This CDR3 is built from 12 residues. The CDR3 loop is CAWRAEDYEQYF. The DNA of the CDR3 is TGTGCCTGGAGGGCGGAAGACTACGAGCAGTACTTC.

The chain couples TRBV14 to TRBJ2-7; D call uncertain. Deletions cut 4 bases from V and 4 bases from J, with 5 bases between. CDR3 size: 11 residues. Germline V gene sequence: CDR1 SGHDN, CDR2 FVKESK. This chain's CDR3 is CASSRKYEQYF. The CDR3 nucleotides read TGTGCCAGCAGCCGGAAATACGAGCAGTACTTC. Based on the CDR3 plus reference TRBV14 and TRBJ2-7, the full variable domain is EAGVTQFPSHSVIEKGQTVTLRCDPISGHDNLYWYRRVMGKEIKFLLHFVKESKQDESGMPNNRFLAERTGGTYSTLKVQPAELEDSGVYFCASSRKYEQYFGPGTRLTVT.

The rearrangement links TRBV3-1 to TRBJ2-7, with a tentative D call TRBD2 (5 bases). Deletions cut 2 bases from V and 2 bases from J, with 13 bases between. The CDR3 has 15 amino acids. Germline CDR1 and CDR2: LGHDT and YNNKEL (reference sequence). The CDR3 region is CASSQLLRGTYEQYF. CDR3 bases: TGTGCCAGCAGCCAACTTCTGAGAGGGACCTACGAGCAGTACTTC.

This clonotype showed up many times. This chain joins TRBV18 and TRBJ2-7; possible D gene TRBD1, 5 bases. This CDR3 is built from 12 residues. V lost 6 bases, J lost 4 bases, and 10 bases lay in between. In germline, CDR1 is KGHSH, CDR2 LQKENI. The CDR3 nucleotides read TGTGCCAGCTCCCTAGACAGTTACGAGCAGTACTTC. This sequence encodes CASSLDSYEQYF.

A few counts support this clonotype. The rearrangement links TRBV29-1 to TRBJ2-5, with 9 bases that match TRBD1. The V gene end was trimmed by 7 bases and the J gene end by 1 base; junction bases not matched to a gene: 4. The CDR3 spans 13 residues. In germline, CDR1 is SQVTM, CDR2 ANQGSEA. The CDR3 sequence is CSGTGDLQETQYF. In nucleotides, the CDR3 is TGCAGCGGGACAGGGGACCTCCAAGAGACCCAGTACTTC.

This clonotype came up many times. This chain links TRBV7-2 with TRBJ2-3; no firm D call. V was shortened by 7 bases and J by 4 bases, with 15 bases between the two germline ends. This CDR3 has 14 amino acids. CDR1 is SGHTA and CDR2 is FQGNSA in the germline V gene. The CDR3 DNA is TGTGCCAGCAAACTCGGCTTGGGTCCAGATACGCAGTATTTT. It translates to CASKLGLGPDTQYF.

This clonotype came up a few times. The chain has TRBV7-2 and TRBJ2-7; 8 bases fit TRBD2. Per the germline V gene, CDR1 is SGHTA and CDR2 is FQGNSA. There are 15 residues in the CDR3. V was pared by 1 base and J by 5 bases, with 7 bases of the junction left unmatched. CDR3 residues: CASSLVRGALHEQYF. In DNA, the CDR3 is TGTGCCAGCAGCTTAGTGCGGGGGGCCCTCCACGAGCAGTACTTC. Based on the CDR3 plus reference TRBV7-2 and TRBJ2-7, the full variable domain is GAGVSQSPSNKVTEKGKDVELRCDPISGHTALYWYRQSLGQGLEFLIYFQGNSAPDKSGLPSDRFSAERTGGSVSTLTIQRTQQEDSAVYLCASSLVRGALHEQYFGPGTRLTVT.

The chain is built from TRBV5-6 and TRBJ1-4; 8 nucleotides match TRBD1. In germline, CDR1 is SGHDT, CDR2 YYEEEE. The CDR3 spans 14 residues. V shed 4 bases and J 6 bases; nucleotides not matched to a gene: 5. CDR3 in DNA: TGTGCCAGCAGCCCGGACAGGGAGGATGAAAAACTGTTTTTT. Amino acids: CASSPDREDEKLFF.

The chain couples TRBV20-1 to TRBJ2-5, with D possibly being TRBD1 (6 bases). Trimming removed 5 bases from V and 5 bases from J, with 15 bases in between. Germline V lookup: CDR1 DFQATT, CDR2 SNEGSKA (reference sequence). The CDR3 covers 13 residues. The CDR3 region has the DNA TGCAGTGCTTACTTCTCAGGGGTTGAGACCCAGTACTTC. It translates to CSAYFSGVETQYF.

The chain uses TRBV25-1 and TRBJ2-7, with TRBD1 matching 12 bases. The J segment lost 7 bases and the V segment lost 3 bases, leaving 7 bases of the junction unmatched. The germline V gene encodes CDR1 MGHDK and CDR2 SYGVNS. CDR3 length: 15 residues. CDR3: CASSDWDRGREEQYF. CDR3 bases: TGTGCCAGCAGTGATTGGGACAGGGGGCGCGAAGAGCAGTACTTC.

The rearrangement joins TRBV5-1 to TRBJ1-4, with D possibly being TRBD1 (5 bases). Trimming removed 0 bases from V and 4 bases from J, with 10 bases in between. Germline CDR1 reads SGHRS; CDR2 reads YFSETQ. The CDR3 loop spans 15 amino acids. For the CDR3, the DNA is TGCGCCAGCAGCTTGGTACAGAGGGGTAATGAAAAACTGTTTTTT. Amino acids: CASSLVQRGNEKLFF.

The V gene is TRBV7-2, the J gene TRBJ2-1; 10 bases line up with TRBD1. The CDR3 extends over 16 amino acids. Germline V gives CDR1 SGHTA, CDR2 FQGNSA. V lost 5 bases, J lost 8 bases, and 12 bases stayed unmatched. CDR3 amino acids: CASSPRPGQGSYEQFF. CDR3 in DNA: TGTGCCAGCAGCCCCCGACCGGGACAGGGGTCGTATGAGCAGTTCTTC.

The rearrangement joins TRBV6-5 to TRBJ2-3; TRBD1 aligns across 10 bases. V lost 4 bases to trimming and J lost 4 bases; unmatched junction nucleotides: 5. The CDR3 is 15 amino acids. Germline V gives CDR1 MNHEY, CDR2 SVGAGI. CDR3 loop: CASSSTGGLADTQYF. The CDR3 DNA is TGTGCCAGCAGTTCGACAGGGGGCTTGGCAGATACGCAGTATTTT.

This clonotype has at least ten counts. The chain carries TRBV15 and TRBJ2-1; 7 nucleotides match TRBD2. The V segment lost 0 bases and the J segment 9 bases; nucleotides outside the gene matches: 11. Germline assignment: CDR1 LNHNV and CDR2 YYDKDF (reference sequence). The CDR3 length is 16 residues. This chain's CDR3 is CATSRDLGGSGSEQFF. CDR3 bases: TGTGCCACCAGCAGAGATTTGGGCGGGAGCGGTAGTGAGCAGTTCTTC.

This clonotype was counted a few times. The CDR3, as DNA: TGTGCCAGCAGCGAGGGACAGTCTGAAGCTTTCTTT. Amino acids: CASSEGQSEAFF. This chain links TRBV9 with TRBJ1-1, with 7 positions matching TRBD1. Per the germline V gene, CDR1 is SGDLS and CDR2 is YYNGEE. This CDR3 contains 12 residues. With 3 bases clipped from V and 6 bases from J, the junction kept 2 bases outside the gene matches.

This clonotype was counted between two and nine times. V and J are TRBV18 and TRBJ2-1; D is perhaps TRBD2 (6 bases). Trimming left V 3 bases short and J 4 bases short, with 19 bases between. The CDR3 is 17 residues long. CDR1 is KGHSH, CDR2 LQKENI, per germline. DNA of the CDR3: TGTGCCAGCTCACCTCCGGGACTCCTTGGAGCTTACAATGAGCAGTTCTTC. Residues: CASSPPGLLGAYNEQFF.

The V and J genes are TRBV20-1 and TRBJ2-5, with 9 bases fitting TRBD2. This CDR3 is built from 14 residues. The ends lost 5 bases at V and 4 bases at J; junction bases unmatched: 8. From germline, CDR1 is DFQATT and CDR2 SNEGSKA (reference sequence). The CDR3 is CSAGGGALGETQYF. CDR3 nucleotides: TGCAGTGCTGGCGGGGGGGCGTTAGGAGAGACCCAGTACTTC.